Following are 12 T cell receptor beta chains from one sample sequenced in a study of blood T cell repertoires in COVID-19. TCRdb's table, derived via immunoSEQ multiplex PCR, lists solely in-frame clones and lacks some. The sample carries about 220,000 clones, 80% to 90% recorded once. The sequenced sample consisted of PBMCs or T cells enriched from blood (not recorded which). These receptors were collected from a woman aged 45-60 years with acute COVID-19.

The chain has TRBV23-1 and TRBJ1-1; maybe TRBD1 (6 bases). TRBV23-1 is identified as an open reading frame with a role that is uncertain. This CDR3 is 12 amino acids long. The V and J ends lost 6 bases and 4 bases respectively, with 9 bases between them. The CDR3 here is CASSRTVTEAFF. The CDR3 DNA is TGCGCCAGCAGCCGGACAGTCACTGAAGCTTTCTTT.

DNA for the CDR3: TGTGCCAGTACCGGGAGGCGGAATTCACCCCTCCACTTT. Its protein product is CASTGRRNSPLHF. J is TRBJ1-6 and V is TRBV19; D is unclear. Germline CDR1 reads LNHDA; CDR2 reads SQIVND (reference sequence). The CDR3 covers 13 residues. V was cut by 7 bases and J by 7 bases, with 11 bases left in between.

CDR3 DNA sequence: TGTGCCAGCAGTTGGGGGGGCTATGGCTACACCTTC. Translation: CASSWGGYGYTF. The V gene is TRBV27, the J gene TRBJ1-2; D is possibly TRBD1 (5 bases). Germline CDR1 is MNHEY and CDR2 is SMNVEV (reference sequence). The CDR3 is made up of 12 amino acids. The V and J ends lost 4 bases and 4 bases respectively, with 7 bases between them.

This chain links TRBV11-3 with TRBJ2-3; 7 nucleotides line up with TRBD2. J gave up 3 bases and V 5 bases, and 14 bases lay outside the gene matches. The CDR3 is 17 residues long. Looked up from germline, CDR1 is SGHNT and CDR2 is YENEEA. CDR3 sequence reads: CASSHSMRGKGTDTQYF. The CDR3 nucleotides read TGTGCCAGCAGCCATTCTATGCGGGGGAAAGGGACAGATACGCAGTATTTT.

The chain couples TRBV3-1 (or the pseudogene TRBV3-2) to TRBJ1-4; D gene unclear. The V end was cut by 4 bases, the J end by 0 bases, with 12 bases between. This CDR3 has 16 amino acids. CDR1 and CDR2 from the germline V gene are LGHDT and YNNKEL (reference sequence). CDR3 protein: CASSLPGGATNEKLFF. CDR3 bases: TGTGCCAGCAGCCTCCCCGGCGGAGCAACTAATGAAAAACTGTTTTTT.

This clone has more than one count but fewer than ten. The chain employs TRBV7-3 and TRBJ2-1, with a tentative D call TRBD1 (6 bases). Trimming shortened V by 2 bases and J by 6 bases, and 8 bases separated the two germline ends. Germline lookup yields CDR1 SGHTA and CDR2 FQGTGA. CDR3 length equals 13 residues. The CDR3 nucleotides are TGTGCCAGCAGCTTAGAAGGGGGCAATGAGCAGTTCTTC. This encodes CASSLEGGNEQFF.

The rearrangement links TRBV6-5 to TRBJ1-4, with D unresolved. CDR1 and CDR2 (germline): MNHEY, SVGAGI. This CDR3 is 12 amino acids long. With 9 bases removed from V and 7 bases from J, the gap between germline ends came to 12 bases. CDR3 in amino acids: CASQRQIEKLFF. The CDR3 nucleotides are TGTGCCAGTCAGCGGCAGATTGAAAAACTGTTTTTT.

As DNA, the CDR3 is TGTGCCAGCAGCCCCCGAATAACAAGCACAGATACGCAGTATTTT. This sequence encodes CASSPRITSTDTQYF. V and J are TRBV7-3 and TRBJ2-3; the D is unclear. Germline V gene lookup returns CDR1 SGHTA and CDR2 FQGTGA. The CDR3 runs 15 residues. V was trimmed by 5 bases and J by 0 bases, leaving 12 bases between them.

This clone was seen a few times. The chain couples TRBV12-3 or TRBV12-4 to TRBJ1-1, with no clear D. This CDR3 comprises 11 residues. V dropped 3 bases and J dropped 6 bases, with 5 bases sitting between them. The CDR3 is CASSFGPEAFF. DNA of the CDR3: TGTGCCAGCAGTTTTGGCCCTGAAGCTTTCTTT.

The chain employs TRBV28 and TRBJ2-7; D possibly corresponds to TRBD2 (6 bases). The V and J ends lost 6 bases and 4 bases respectively, with 16 bases between them. This CDR3 region has 14 residues. Germline CDR1 and CDR2: MDHEN and SYDVKM. CDR3 residues: CASRIPGSSYEQYF. The CDR3 nucleotides are TGTGCCAGCAGAATACCCGGGAGTTCGTACGAGCAGTACTTC.

The chain combines TRBV7-2 with TRBJ1-1; D possibly corresponds to TRBD1 (5 bases). This CDR3 contains 17 residues. The germline V gene encodes CDR1 SGHTA and CDR2 FQGNSA. Trimming removed 3 bases at V and 7 bases at J, with 24 bases between. CDR3 bases: TGTGCCAGCAGCTTTTTGGATGTGATTCGGGGAGGGGATGAAGCTTTCTTT. It specifies CASSFLDVIRGGDEAFF.

This clone was seen a handful of times. The rearrangement joins TRBV2 to TRBJ1-2; 7 bases map to TRBD1. Trimming took 4 bases from V and 8 from J; bases not matched to a gene: 7. Germline values: CDR1 SNHLY, CDR2 FYNNEI. The CDR3 spans 13 residues. The CDR3 region has the DNA TGTGCCAGCAGTGGACAGGGTGATTTAGGCTACACCTTC. Amino acid sequence: CASSGQGDLGYTF. The whole variable domain, filled in from reference TRBV2 and TRBJ1-2, reads EPEVTQTPSHQVTQMGQEVILRCVPISNHLYFYWYRQILGQKVEFLVSFYNNEISEKSEIFDDQFSVERPDGSNFTLKIRSTKLEDSAMYFCASSGQGDLGYTFGSGTRLTVV.